What follows describes a single T cell receptor (beta chain). The CDR3 runs to 15 residues. The germline CDR1 and CDR2 sequences are MNHEY and SVGAGI. Trimming stripped 0 bases from V and 4 bases from J, with 9 bases between. The method was immunoSEQ multiplex PCR; TCRdb's version includes in-frame clones alone and lacks a portion of them. The repertoire holds 78,000 or so clones, with about nine tenths as singletons. The data originate from a study of T cell responses to AZD1222 COVID-19 vaccine. This material consisted of peripheral blood, taken on day 0 of AZD1222 vaccination. This sequence was found in an adult in good health. This sequence joins TRBV6-5 and TRBJ1-4, with no clear D. The CDR3 DNA sequence: TGTGCCAGCAGTTACTCGTCGGGTTTTAATGAAAAACTGTTTTTT. This gives the protein CASSYSSGFNEKLFF.